Sequencing of this T cell receptor beta chain was carried out in a study of beta chain features in type 1 diabetes. The wider study: Sorted cell examination encompassed approximately 98,000,000 cells across all samples. Study results and caveats: Significant though moderate, a shortening of TCRB CDR3s appeared in all four CD4+ subsets of Type 1 diabetes patients.

Every bit of the isolated RNA underwent reverse transcription, so sequencing read expressed TCRB transcripts. Sequencing used immunoSEQ multiplex PCR; TCRdb keeps in-frame clones, though not all of them. In the table there are approximately 260,000 clones, about a fifth of which are singletons. Central memory, naive, regulatory and stem cell-like memory CD4+ cells were sorted by CD45RO/CCR7/CD25/CD127/CD95/CD27. Without exception, sorted populations had purity beyond 95%. Trimming cost V 3 bases and J 6 bases, with 8 bases left between them. The CDR3 loop spans 13 amino acids. Germline values: CDR1 SSHAT, CDR2 FNYEAQ (reference sequence). With respect to this clone: Its target is not known.

The sequenced material came from naive CD4+ T cells from blood. The chain employs TRBV7-7 and TRBJ2-2, with D tentatively TRBD2 (6 bases). The source is a woman between 40 and 50 years old with type 1 diabetes. CDR3 nucleotide sequence: TGTGCCAGCAGCTTCGGGAGATCCGGGGAGCTGTTTTTT. This sequence encodes CASSFGRSGELFF.